This T cell receptor beta chain comes out of a study of OX40 agonist ivuxolimab in advanced cancers. Overall study context: The drug used for patients, ivuxolimab, was an agonistic anti-OX40 (CD134) antibody. Prior therapy, whether anti-PD-1, anti-PD-L1 or anti-CTLA-4, was allowed, and 40% had some.

Method: immunoSEQ multiplex PCR; TCRdb's copy keeps in-frame clones and lacks some. The sample has approximately 40,000 clones, around 90% seen once; the top ten hold 6%. Collection of blood occurred at baseline, at cycle 4 day 1, and at cycle 7 day 1. Here the sequenced sample was CD4+ or CD8+ T cells sorted from blood, taken in a trial of the OX40 agonist ivuxolimab. The TCR comes from an adult with an advanced solid tumor such as melanoma, head and neck, liver or kidney cancer.

CDR3 DNA sequence: TGTGCCAGCAGTGACCCCTACGAGCAGTACTTC. Protein product: CASSDPYEQYF. The rearrangement joins TRBV6-5 to TRBJ2-7; D gene unclear. Deletions cut 5 bases from V and 2 bases from J, with 4 bases between. The CDR3 is made up of 11 amino acids. From germline, CDR1 is MNHEY and CDR2 SVGAGI.